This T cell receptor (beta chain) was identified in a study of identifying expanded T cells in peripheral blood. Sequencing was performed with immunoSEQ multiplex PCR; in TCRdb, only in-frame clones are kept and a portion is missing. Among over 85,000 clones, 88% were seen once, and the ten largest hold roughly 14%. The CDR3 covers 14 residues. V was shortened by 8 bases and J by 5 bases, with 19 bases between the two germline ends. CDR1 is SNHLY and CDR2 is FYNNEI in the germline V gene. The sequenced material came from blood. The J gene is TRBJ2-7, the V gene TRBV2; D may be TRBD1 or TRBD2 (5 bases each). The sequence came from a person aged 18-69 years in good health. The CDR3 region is CASGRRGQDDEQYF. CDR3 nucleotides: TGTGCCAGCGGGAGAAGGGGCCAAGACGACGAGCAGTACTTC.